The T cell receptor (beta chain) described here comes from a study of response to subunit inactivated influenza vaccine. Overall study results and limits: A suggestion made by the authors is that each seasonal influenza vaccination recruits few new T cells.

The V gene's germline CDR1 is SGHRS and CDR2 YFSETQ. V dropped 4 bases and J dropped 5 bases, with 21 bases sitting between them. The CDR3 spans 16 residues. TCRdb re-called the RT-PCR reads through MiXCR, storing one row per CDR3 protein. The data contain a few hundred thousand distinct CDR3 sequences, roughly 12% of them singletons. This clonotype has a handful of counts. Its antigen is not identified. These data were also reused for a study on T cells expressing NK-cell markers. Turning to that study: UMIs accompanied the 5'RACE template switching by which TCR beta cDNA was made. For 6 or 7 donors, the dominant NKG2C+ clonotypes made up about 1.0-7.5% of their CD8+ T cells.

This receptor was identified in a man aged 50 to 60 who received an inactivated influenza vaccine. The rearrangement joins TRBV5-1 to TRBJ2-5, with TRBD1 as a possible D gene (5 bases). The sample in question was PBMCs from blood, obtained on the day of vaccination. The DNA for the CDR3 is TGCGCCAGCAGCCCGTCCTCCACCAGGGTCGGGGAGACCCAGTACTTC. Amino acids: CASSPSSTRVGETQYF.